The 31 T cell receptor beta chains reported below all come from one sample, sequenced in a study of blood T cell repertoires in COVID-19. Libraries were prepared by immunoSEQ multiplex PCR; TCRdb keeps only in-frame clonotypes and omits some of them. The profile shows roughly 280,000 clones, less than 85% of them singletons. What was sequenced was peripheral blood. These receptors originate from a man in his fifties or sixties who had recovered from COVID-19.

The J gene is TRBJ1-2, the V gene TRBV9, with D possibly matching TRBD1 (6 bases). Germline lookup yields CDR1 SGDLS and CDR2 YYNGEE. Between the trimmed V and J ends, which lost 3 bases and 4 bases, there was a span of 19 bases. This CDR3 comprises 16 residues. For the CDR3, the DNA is TGTGCCAGCAGCGGAAACTCAGGGGCAGAGGTCTATGGCTACACCTTC. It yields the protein CASSGNSGAEVYGYTF.

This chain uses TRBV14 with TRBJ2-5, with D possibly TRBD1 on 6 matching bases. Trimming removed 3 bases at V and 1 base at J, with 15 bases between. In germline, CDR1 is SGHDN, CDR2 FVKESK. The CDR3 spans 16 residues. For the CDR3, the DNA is TGTGCCAGCAGCCACGGCTCGACAGGAGCCCAAGAGACCCAGTACTTC. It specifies CASSHGSTGAQETQYF.

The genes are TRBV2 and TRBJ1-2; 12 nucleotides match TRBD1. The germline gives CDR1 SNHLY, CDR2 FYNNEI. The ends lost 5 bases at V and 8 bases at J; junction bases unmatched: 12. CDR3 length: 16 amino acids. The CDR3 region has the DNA TGTGCCAGCAGTTATCCCCCCGGGACAGGGGGCTCCGGCTACACCTTC. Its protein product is CASSYPPGTGGSGYTF.

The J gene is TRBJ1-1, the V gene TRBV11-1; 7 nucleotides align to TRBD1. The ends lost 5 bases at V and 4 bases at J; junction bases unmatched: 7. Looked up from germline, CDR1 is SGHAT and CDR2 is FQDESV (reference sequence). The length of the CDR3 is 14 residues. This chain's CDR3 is CASSARQGLTEAFF. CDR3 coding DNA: TGTGCCAGCAGCGCCAGACAGGGTCTCACTGAAGCTTTCTTT. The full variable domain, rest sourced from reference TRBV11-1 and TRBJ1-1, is EAEVAQSPRYKITEKSQAVAFWCDPISGHATLYWYRQILGQGPELLVQFQDESVVDDSQLPKDRFSAERLKGVDSTLKIQPAELGDSAMYLCASSARQGLTEAFFGQGTRLTVV.

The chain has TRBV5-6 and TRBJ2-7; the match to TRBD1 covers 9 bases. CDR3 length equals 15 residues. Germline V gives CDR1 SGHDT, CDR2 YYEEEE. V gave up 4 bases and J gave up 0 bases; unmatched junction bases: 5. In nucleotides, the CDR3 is TGTGCCAGCAGCGTCGGACAGGGGAGCTCCTACGAGCAGTACTTC. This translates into CASSVGQGSSYEQYF.

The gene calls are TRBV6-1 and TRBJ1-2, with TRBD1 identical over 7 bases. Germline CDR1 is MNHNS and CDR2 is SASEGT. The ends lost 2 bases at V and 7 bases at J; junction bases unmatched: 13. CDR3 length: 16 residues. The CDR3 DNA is TGTGCCAGCAGTGAATTCCGGGGCAGGGGGGTAGGTGGCTACACCTTC. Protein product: CASSEFRGRGVGGYTF.

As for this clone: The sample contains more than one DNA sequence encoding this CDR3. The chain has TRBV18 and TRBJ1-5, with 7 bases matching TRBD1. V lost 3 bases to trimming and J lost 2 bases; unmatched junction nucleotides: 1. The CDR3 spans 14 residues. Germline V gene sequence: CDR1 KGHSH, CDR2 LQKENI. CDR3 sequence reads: CASSPDRGNQPQHF. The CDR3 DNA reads TGTGCCAGCTCACCCGACAGGGGCAATCAGCCCCAGCATTTT.

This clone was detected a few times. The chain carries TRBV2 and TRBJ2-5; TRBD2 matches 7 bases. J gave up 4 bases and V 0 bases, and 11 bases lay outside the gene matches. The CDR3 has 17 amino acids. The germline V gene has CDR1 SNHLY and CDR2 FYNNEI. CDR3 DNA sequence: TGTGCCAGCAGTGAAGCCCCAGCTGGGGGGGGTCGAGAGACCCAGTACTTC. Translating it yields CASSEAPAGGGRETQYF.

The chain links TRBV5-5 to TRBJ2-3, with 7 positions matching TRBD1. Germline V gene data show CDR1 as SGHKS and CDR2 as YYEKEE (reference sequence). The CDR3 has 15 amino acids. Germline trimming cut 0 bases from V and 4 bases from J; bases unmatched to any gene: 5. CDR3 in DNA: TGTGCCAGCAGCTTGGGGGGCCAGGGGGCAGATACGCAGTATTTT. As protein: CASSLGGQGADTQYF.

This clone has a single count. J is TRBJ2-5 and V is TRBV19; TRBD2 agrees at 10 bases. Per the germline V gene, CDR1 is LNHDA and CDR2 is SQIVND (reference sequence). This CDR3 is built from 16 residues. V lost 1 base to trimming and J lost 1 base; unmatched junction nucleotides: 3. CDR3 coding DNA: TGTGCCAGTAGTATAGGAGCTAGCGGGGGCCAAGAGACCCAGTACTTC. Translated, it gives CASSIGASGGQETQYF.

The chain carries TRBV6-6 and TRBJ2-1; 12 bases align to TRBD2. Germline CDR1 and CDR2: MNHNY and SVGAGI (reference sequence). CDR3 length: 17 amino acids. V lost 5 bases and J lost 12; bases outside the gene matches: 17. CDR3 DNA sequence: TGTGCCAGCAGTCCTTCACTAGCGGGAGGCCGGGATAGAGGGCAGTTCTTC. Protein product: CASSPSLAGGRDRGQFF.

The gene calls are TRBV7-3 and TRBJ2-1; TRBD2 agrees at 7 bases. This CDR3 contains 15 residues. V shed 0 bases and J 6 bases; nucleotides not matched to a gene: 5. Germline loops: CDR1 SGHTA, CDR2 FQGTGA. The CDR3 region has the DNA TGTGCCAGCAGCTTAACTTTAGCGGGTTTCAATGAGCAGTTCTTC. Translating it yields CASSLTLAGFNEQFF.

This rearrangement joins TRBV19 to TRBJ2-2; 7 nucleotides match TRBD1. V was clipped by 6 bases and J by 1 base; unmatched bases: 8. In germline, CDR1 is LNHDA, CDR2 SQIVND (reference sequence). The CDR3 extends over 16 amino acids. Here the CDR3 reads CASRQQGLVNTGELFF. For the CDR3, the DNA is TGTGCCAGTAGACAACAGGGGCTCGTGAACACCGGGGAGCTGTTTTTT.

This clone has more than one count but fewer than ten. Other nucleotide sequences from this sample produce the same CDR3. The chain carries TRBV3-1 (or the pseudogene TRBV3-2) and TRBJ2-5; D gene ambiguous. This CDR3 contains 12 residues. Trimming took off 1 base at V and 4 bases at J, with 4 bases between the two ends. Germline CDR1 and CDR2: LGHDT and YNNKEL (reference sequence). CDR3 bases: TGTGCCAGCAGCCAAGTCGGAGAGACCCAGTACTTC. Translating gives CASSQVGETQYF.

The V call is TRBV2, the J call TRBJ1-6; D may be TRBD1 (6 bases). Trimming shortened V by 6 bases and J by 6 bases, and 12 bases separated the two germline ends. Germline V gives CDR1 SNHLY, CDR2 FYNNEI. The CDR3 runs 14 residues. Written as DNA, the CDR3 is TGTGCCAGCAGACGGGGGGCGCGTAATTCACCCCTCCACTTT. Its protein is CASRRGARNSPLHF.

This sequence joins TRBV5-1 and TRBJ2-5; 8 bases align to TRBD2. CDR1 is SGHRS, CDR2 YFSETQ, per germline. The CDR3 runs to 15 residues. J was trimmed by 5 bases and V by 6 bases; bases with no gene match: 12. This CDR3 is CASNVAASGGETQYF. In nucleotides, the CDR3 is TGCGCCAGCAACGTCGCGGCGAGCGGGGGTGAGACCCAGTACTTC. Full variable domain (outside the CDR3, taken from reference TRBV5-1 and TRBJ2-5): KAGVTQTPRYLIKTRGQQVTLSCSPISGHRSVSWYQQTPGQGLQFLFEYFSETQRNKGNFPGRFSGRQFSNSRSEMNVSTLELGDSALYLCASNVAASGGETQYFGPGTRLLVL.

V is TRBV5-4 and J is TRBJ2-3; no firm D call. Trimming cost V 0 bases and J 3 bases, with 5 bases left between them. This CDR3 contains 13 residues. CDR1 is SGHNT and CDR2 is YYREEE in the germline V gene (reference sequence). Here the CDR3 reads CASSLAGTDTQYF. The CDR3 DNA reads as TGTGCCAGCAGCTTGGCCGGGACAGATACGCAGTATTTT.

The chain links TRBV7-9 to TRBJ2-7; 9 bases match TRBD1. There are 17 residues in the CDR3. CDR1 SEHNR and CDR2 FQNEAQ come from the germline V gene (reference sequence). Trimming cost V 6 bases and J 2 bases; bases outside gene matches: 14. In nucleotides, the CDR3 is TGTGCCAGCAGAAACAGCCCAGACAGGGGGTACCCCTACGAGCAGTACTTC. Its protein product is CASRNSPDRGYPYEQYF.

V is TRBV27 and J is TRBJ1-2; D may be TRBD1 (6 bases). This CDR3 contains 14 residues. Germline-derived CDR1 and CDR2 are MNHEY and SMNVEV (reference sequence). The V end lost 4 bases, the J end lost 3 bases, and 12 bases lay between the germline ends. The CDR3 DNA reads TGTGCCAGCAGTTCGACAGAGGGGGACTATGGCTACACCTTC. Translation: CASSSTEGDYGYTF.

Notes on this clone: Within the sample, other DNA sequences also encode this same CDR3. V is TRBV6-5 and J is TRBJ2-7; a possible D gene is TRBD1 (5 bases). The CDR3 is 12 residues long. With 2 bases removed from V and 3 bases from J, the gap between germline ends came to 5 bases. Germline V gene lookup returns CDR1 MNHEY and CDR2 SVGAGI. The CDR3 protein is CASSYDSYEQYF. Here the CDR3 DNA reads TGTGCCAGCAGTTACGACAGCTACGAGCAGTACTTC.

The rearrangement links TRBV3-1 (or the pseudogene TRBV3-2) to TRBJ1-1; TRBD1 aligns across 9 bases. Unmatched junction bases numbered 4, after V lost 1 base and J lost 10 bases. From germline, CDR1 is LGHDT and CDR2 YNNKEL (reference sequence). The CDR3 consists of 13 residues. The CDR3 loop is CASSQGDRVAAFF. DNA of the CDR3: TGTGCCAGCAGCCAAGGGGACAGGGTCGCAGCTTTCTTT.

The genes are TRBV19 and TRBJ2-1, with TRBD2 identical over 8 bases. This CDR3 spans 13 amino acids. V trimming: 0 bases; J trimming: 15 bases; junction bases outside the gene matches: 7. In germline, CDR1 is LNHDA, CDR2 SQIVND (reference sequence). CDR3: CASSIDGTRSRFF. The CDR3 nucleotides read TGTGCCAGTAGTATAGACGGGACTAGGAGTCGGTTCTTC.

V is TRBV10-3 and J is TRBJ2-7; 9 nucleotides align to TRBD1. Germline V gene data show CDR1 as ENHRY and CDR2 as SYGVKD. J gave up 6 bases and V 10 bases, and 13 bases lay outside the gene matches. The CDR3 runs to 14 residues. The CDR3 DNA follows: TGTGCCACCGGGACAGGGAGGCTTCCCGGCGAGCAGTACTTC. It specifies CATGTGRLPGEQYF.

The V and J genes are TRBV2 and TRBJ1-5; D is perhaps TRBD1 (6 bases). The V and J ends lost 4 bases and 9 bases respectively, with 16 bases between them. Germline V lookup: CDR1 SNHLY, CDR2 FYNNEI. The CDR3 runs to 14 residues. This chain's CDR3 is CASSGGQTSRPQHF. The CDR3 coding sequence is TGTGCCAGCAGTGGGGGGCAGACCTCGAGGCCCCAGCATTTT.

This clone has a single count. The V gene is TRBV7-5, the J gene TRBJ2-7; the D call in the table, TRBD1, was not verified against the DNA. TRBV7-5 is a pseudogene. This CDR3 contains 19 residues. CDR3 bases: TGTGTCAGAAGCTTAGTGCGGACAGACTTTACGTCACCCTCCTACGAGCAGTACTTC. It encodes CVRSLVRTDFTSPSYEQYF.

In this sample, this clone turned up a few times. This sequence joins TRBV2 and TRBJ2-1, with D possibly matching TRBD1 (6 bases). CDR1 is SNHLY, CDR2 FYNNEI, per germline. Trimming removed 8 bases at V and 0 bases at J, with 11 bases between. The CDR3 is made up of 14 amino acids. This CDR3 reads CASGQRNSYNEQFF. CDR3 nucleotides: TGTGCCAGCGGACAGAGAAACTCCTACAATGAGCAGTTCTTC.

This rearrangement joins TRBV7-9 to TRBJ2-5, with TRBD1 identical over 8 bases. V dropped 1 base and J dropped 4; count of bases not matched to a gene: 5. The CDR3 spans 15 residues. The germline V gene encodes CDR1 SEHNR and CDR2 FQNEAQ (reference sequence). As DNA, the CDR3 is TGTGCCAGCAGCTTAGGGGACAGGAGGGCAGAGACCCAGTACTTC. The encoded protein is CASSLGDRRAETQYF. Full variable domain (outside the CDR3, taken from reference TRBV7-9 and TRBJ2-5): DTGVSQNPRHKITKRGQNVTFRCDPISEHNRLYWYRQTLGQGPEFLTYFQNEAQLEKSRLLSDRFSAERPKGSFSTLEIQRTEQGDSAMYLCASSLGDRRAETQYFGPGTRLLVL.

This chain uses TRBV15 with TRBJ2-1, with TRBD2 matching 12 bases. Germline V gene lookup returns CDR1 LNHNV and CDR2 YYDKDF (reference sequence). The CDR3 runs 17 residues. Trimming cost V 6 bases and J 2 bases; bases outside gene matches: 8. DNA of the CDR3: TGTGCCACCAGAGGGGGGCTAGCGGGAGGGCCCTACAATGAGCAGTTCTTC. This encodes CATRGGLAGGPYNEQFF.

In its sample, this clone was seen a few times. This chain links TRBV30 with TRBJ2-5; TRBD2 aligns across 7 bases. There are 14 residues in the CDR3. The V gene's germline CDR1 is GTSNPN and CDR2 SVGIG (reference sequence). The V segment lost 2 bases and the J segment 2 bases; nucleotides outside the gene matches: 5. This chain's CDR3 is CAWSPGLSQETQYF. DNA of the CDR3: TGTGCCTGGAGTCCGGGACTATCGCAAGAGACCCAGTACTTC.

The CDR3 DNA is TGTGCCAGCAGTTACTCCGGGACAGGGATGTCCTACGAGCAGTACTTC. Protein: CASSYSGTGMSYEQYF. The rearrangement joins TRBV6-5 to TRBJ2-7; 9 positions match TRBD1. This CDR3 region has 16 residues. CDR1 MNHEY and CDR2 SVGAGI come from the germline V gene. Trimming at V came to 0 bases and at J to 1 base, leaving 4 bases not matched to a gene.

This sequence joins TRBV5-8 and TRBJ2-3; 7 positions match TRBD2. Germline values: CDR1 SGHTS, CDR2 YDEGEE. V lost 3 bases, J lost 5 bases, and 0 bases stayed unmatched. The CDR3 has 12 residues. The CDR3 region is CASSWGGDTQYF. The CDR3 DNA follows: TGTGCCAGCAGCTGGGGGGGAGATACGCAGTATTTT.